The 16 T cell receptor beta chains below all came from one sample that was sequenced in a study of regulatory T cells in long-lasting Graves disease. Arm-PCR of CDR3 regions with iRepertoire HTBI primers generated TCR beta libraries. TCRdb recomputed calls from the multiplex PCR reads with MiXCR, one row per CDR3 protein. The table has roughly 300,000 distinct CDR3 sequences, more than 20% seen once. Indicated time point: persistent/refractory GD, antithyroid drugs over 5 years with positive TRAb. RNA isolated from PBMCs was used to make the TCR library. The sample was peripheral blood mononuclear cells (PBMCs), taken when the disease was refractory, from a patient treated with antithyroid drugs. These TCRs come from a female donor with Graves disease.

This clonotype has more than one count but fewer than ten. Here the CDR3 reads CSARDPGTRTYEQYF. CDR3 in DNA: TGCAGTGCTAGAGATCCGGGGACTAGAACCTACGAGCAGTACTTC. This chain links TRBV20-1 with TRBJ2-7; 8 bases fit TRBD2. Per the germline V gene, CDR1 is DFQATT and CDR2 is SNEGSKA (reference sequence). The CDR3 is 15 residues long. The V segment lost 0 bases and the J segment 2 bases; nucleotides outside the gene matches: 6.

The genes are TRBV7-9 and TRBJ2-1; TRBD1 matches 10 bases. Germline lookup yields CDR1 SEHNR and CDR2 FQNEAQ (reference sequence). Unmatched junction bases numbered 2, after V lost 1 base and J lost 8 bases. This CDR3 has 14 residues. Written as DNA, the CDR3 is TGTGCCAGCAGCTTAGGGGACAGGGGCTATGAGCAGTTCTTC. This translates into CASSLGDRGYEQFF.

This clonotype was detected ten times or more. J is TRBJ2-7 and V is TRBV30, with no clear D. Trimming stripped 4 bases from V and 7 bases from J, with 14 bases between. The length of the CDR3 is 12 residues. Germline CDR1 reads GTSNPN; CDR2 reads SVGIG (reference sequence). The CDR3 DNA sequence: TGTGCCTGGACCGACCCAAGTGGGGAGCAGTACTTC. This translates into CAWTDPSGEQYF.

This clonotype was observed at least ten times. The chain is built from TRBV5-4 and TRBJ1-2; tentative D call: TRBD1 (5 bases). Trimming took 2 bases from V and 2 from J, leaving 10 bases between them. The germline V gene encodes CDR1 SGHNT and CDR2 YYREEE (reference sequence). This CDR3 spans 14 amino acids. CDR3 nucleotides: TGTGCCAGCAGCTTAAAGCGACAGAACTATGGCTACACCTTC. It translates to CASSLKRQNYGYTF.

The V gene is TRBV29-1, the J gene TRBJ1-1, with D unclear. Trimming cost V 4 bases and J 8 bases, with 8 bases left between them. The germline V gene encodes CDR1 SQVTM and CDR2 ANQGSEA. CDR3 length equals 10 residues. CDR3 residues: CSVAGPEAFF. Here the CDR3 DNA reads TGCAGCGTTGCCGGCCCCGAAGCTTTCTTT.

Ten or more counts support this clonotype. The gene calls are TRBV27 and TRBJ1-2; 7 bases line up with TRBD1. Trimming at V came to 5 bases and at J to 6 bases, leaving 6 bases not matched to a gene. The CDR3 runs 13 residues. Per the germline V gene, CDR1 is MNHEY and CDR2 is SMNVEV (reference sequence). Here the CDR3 reads CASSQQGRNGYTF. The DNA of the CDR3 is TGTGCCAGCAGTCAACAGGGGCGGAATGGCTACACCTTC.

At least ten counts were recorded for this clonotype. J is TRBJ2-5 and V is TRBV12-3 or TRBV12-4, with 9 bases that match TRBD1. This CDR3 contains 14 residues. V shed 7 bases and J 2 bases; nucleotides not matched to a gene: 5. The CDR3 is CASTPGQGQETQYF. The CDR3 nucleotides read TGTGCCAGCACCCCGGGACAGGGTCAAGAGACCCAGTACTTC.

This chain connects TRBV5-8 to TRBJ2-5; no firm D call. The CDR3 is made up of 14 amino acids. Trimming took off 0 bases at V and 5 bases at J, with 11 bases between the two ends. The germline V gene has CDR1 SGHTS and CDR2 YDEGEE. The CDR3 loop is CASSLGPKRETQYF. CDR3 in DNA: TGTGCCAGCAGCTTGGGCCCGAAGAGGGAGACCCAGTACTTC.

The genes are TRBV12-3 or TRBV12-4 and TRBJ2-7, with 9 bases fitting TRBD1. Losses at the gene ends were 5 bases for V and 3 bases for J; bases not matched to a gene: 5. CDR3 length equals 14 residues. The CDR3 reads CASSVQGAIYEQYF. CDR3 in DNA: TGTGCCAGCAGTGTACAGGGGGCGATCTACGAGCAGTACTTC.

The chain couples TRBV7-9 to TRBJ2-1, with no clear D. Per the germline V gene, CDR1 is SEHNR and CDR2 is FQNEAQ (reference sequence). The CDR3 is 13 amino acids. Trimming stripped 3 bases from V and 7 bases from J, with 10 bases between. For the CDR3, the DNA is TGTGCCAGCAGCTTTTCAGGTGGGAATGAGCAGTTCTTC. Encoded protein: CASSFSGGNEQFF. Supplemented by reference TRBV7-9 and TRBJ2-1, the full variable domain reads DTGVSQNPRHKITKRGQNVTFRCDPISEHNRLYWYRQTLGQGPEFLTYFQNEAQLEKSRLLSDRFSAERPKGSFSTLEIQRTEQGDSAMYLCASSFSGGNEQFFGPGTRLTVL.

J is TRBJ1-2 and V is TRBV7-2; TRBD1 matches 9 bases. V shed 8 bases, J shed 4 bases, and the junction held 8 bases outside the gene matches. CDR1 is SGHTA and CDR2 is FQGNSA in the germline V gene. CDR3 length equals 14 residues. As DNA, the CDR3 is TGTGCCAGCTCAAGGACAGGGGCGACCTATGGCTACACCTTC. This codes for CASSRTGATYGYTF. The variable domain in full, with the rest retrieved from reference TRBV7-2 and TRBJ1-2, is GAGVSQSPSNKVTEKGKDVELRCDPISGHTALYWYRQSLGQGLEFLIYFQGNSAPDKSGLPSDRFSAERTGGSVSTLTIQRTQQEDSAVYLCASSRTGATYGYTFGSGTRLTVV.

CDR3 protein: CASSPPFGSNSAWNTGELFF. The DNA for the CDR3 is TGTGCCAGCTCACCCCCCTTTGGGAGTAATTCCGCGTGGAACACCGGGGAGCTGTTTTTT. The gene calls are TRBV18 and TRBJ2-2, with D maybe TRBD2 (5 bases). The V end was cut by 3 bases, the J end by 1 base, with 24 bases between. The CDR3 extends over 20 amino acids. Germline V gene sequence: CDR1 KGHSH, CDR2 LQKENI.

This clonotype was seen more than once but under ten times. The chain joins TRBV12-3 or TRBV12-4 to TRBJ2-2; unclear D gene. The CDR3 is 14 residues long. V dropped 4 bases and J dropped 3 bases, with 9 bases sitting between them. The CDR3 nucleotides read TGTGCCAGCAGTTGGATCCAAGACACCGGGGAGCTGTTTTTT. This encodes CASSWIQDTGELFF.

A few counts support this clonotype. The chain uses TRBV20-1 and TRBJ2-1; the match to TRBD2 covers 8 bases. The V segment lost 2 bases and the J segment 9 bases; nucleotides outside the gene matches: 12. The CDR3 consists of 15 residues. Germline V gene sequence: CDR1 DFQATT, CDR2 SNEGSKA (reference sequence). CDR3 in DNA: TGCAGTGCTAGATCCCCGGGGACTAGAGGCGGTGAGCAGTTCTTC. Encoded protein: CSARSPGTRGGEQFF.

Concerning this clonotype: A much larger clone differs by one base, so this may be a read error. The rearrangement uses TRBV28 and TRBJ2-5, with TRBD1 as a possible D gene (6 bases). The CDR3 has 15 amino acids. In germline, CDR1 is MDHEN, CDR2 SYDVKM. This chain's CDR3 is CASSLGQGYQEAQYF. Here the CDR3 DNA reads TGTGCCAGCAGTTTGGGTCAGGGGTACCAAGAGGCCCAGTACTTC.

For this clonotype: A much larger clone differs by one base, so this may be a read error. This chain uses TRBV2 with TRBJ2-7, with 7 bases fitting TRBD2. J gave up 2 bases and V 5 bases, and 6 bases lay outside the gene matches. Germline values: CDR1 SNHLY, CDR2 FYNNEI. The CDR3 contains 14 residues. CDR3: CASSLRGGPYEQYF. The CDR3 nucleotides read TGTGCCAGCAGTTTGAGGGGAGGGCCCTACGAGCAGTACTTC.